Below are 21 T cell receptor beta chains sequenced from a single sample in a study of blood T cell repertoires in COVID-19. Some clones are missing from TCRdb's copy, which holds only in-frame ones; the method was immunoSEQ multiplex PCR. The sample lists some 48,000 clones, 89% occurring once. Sequenced input: peripheral blood. These TCRs come from a human donor in a cohort sampled during active COVID-19.

This chain uses TRBV6-6 with TRBJ2-7; TRBD1 matches 8 bases. V shed 5 bases, J shed 7 bases, and the junction held 10 bases outside the gene matches. This CDR3 has 14 amino acids. Germline CDR1 and CDR2: MNHNY and SVGAGI (reference sequence). CDR3 amino acids: CASSQIGQGREQYF. CDR3 sequence (DNA): TGTGCCAGCAGTCAAATAGGACAGGGTAGGGAGCAGTACTTC.

V usage is TRBV7-9 and J usage is TRBJ2-7; 11 nucleotides agree with TRBD1. V lost 4 bases to trimming and J lost 5 bases; unmatched junction nucleotides: 19. The germline gives CDR1 SEHNR, CDR2 FQNEAQ (reference sequence). This CDR3 spans 19 amino acids. CDR3 region: CASSSLRDRGSGRWNEQYF. The CDR3 nucleotides are TGTGCCAGCAGCTCCCTCCGGGACAGGGGGTCGGGGAGGTGGAACGAGCAGTACTTC.

This clone was counted a single time. The V gene is TRBV27, the J gene TRBJ2-4; possibly TRBD1 for D (6 bases). The CDR3 has 16 amino acids. V was pared by 3 bases and J by 7 bases, with 19 bases between. From germline, CDR1 is MNHEY and CDR2 SMNVEV (reference sequence). CDR3 sequence reads: CASSLGQGRLRNIQYF. As DNA, the CDR3 is TGTGCCAGCAGTTTGGGGCAGGGGCGGCTTCGGAACATTCAGTACTTC.

This clone was seen a few times. V gene TRBV19 combines with J gene TRBJ1-1; 8 bases match TRBD1. The CDR3 is made up of 14 amino acids. The V gene end was trimmed by 3 bases and the J gene end by 4 bases; junction bases not matched to a gene: 4. Germline V gene lookup returns CDR1 LNHDA and CDR2 SQIVND (reference sequence). This chain's CDR3 is CASSIRQGSTEAFF. DNA for the CDR3: TGTGCCAGTAGTATCAGACAGGGGTCCACTGAAGCTTTCTTT.

V is TRBV7-6 and J is TRBJ1-3, with D maybe TRBD1 (5 bases). The CDR3 has 16 amino acids. Per germline, CDR1 SGHVS and CDR2 FNYEAQ. The V and J ends lost 0 bases and 0 bases respectively, with 9 bases between them. CDR3 loop: CASSLAIQVSGNTIYF. DNA for the CDR3: TGTGCCAGCAGCTTAGCGATACAGGTCTCTGGAAACACCATATATTTT.

This chain joins TRBV7-2 and TRBJ1-1, with a tentative D call TRBD1 (5 bases). Trimming stripped 1 base from V and 1 base from J, with 16 bases between. Germline V CDR1 and CDR2: SGHTA, FQGNSA. This CDR3 has 17 residues. The CDR3 region is CASSLVWGGGANTEAFF. As DNA, the CDR3 is TGTGCCAGCAGCTTAGTTTGGGGCGGAGGGGCGAACACTGAAGCTTTCTTT.

The rearrangement links TRBV19 to TRBJ2-2; a possible D gene is TRBD1 (6 bases). V was cut by 2 bases and J by 1 base, with 17 bases left in between. CDR3 size: 18 residues. CDR1 LNHDA and CDR2 SQIVND come from the germline V gene (reference sequence). CDR3 bases: TGTGCCAGTAGTATACTCGTCTCCGGGACACAGAACACCGGGGAGCTGTTTTTT. Translating it yields CASSILVSGTQNTGELFF.

This clone has just a few counts. The rearrangement links TRBV7-9 to TRBJ1-6, with 7 bases that match TRBD1. Germline assignment: CDR1 SEHNR and CDR2 FQNEAQ (reference sequence). The J segment lost 10 bases and the V segment lost 3 bases, leaving 6 bases of the junction unmatched. CDR3 size: 14 residues. CDR3 residues: CASSFHRGNSPLHF. The CDR3 DNA follows: TGTGCCAGCAGCTTTCACAGGGGAAACTCACCCCTCCACTTT.

This clone was seen once. V is TRBV18 and J is TRBJ1-1; 7 positions agree with TRBD1. The CDR3 totals 13 residues. Germline CDR1 reads KGHSH; CDR2 reads LQKENI. Trimming at V came to 5 bases and at J to 5 bases, leaving 5 bases not matched to a gene. The CDR3 DNA reads as TGTGCCAGCTCATCCGACAGGGAGACTGAAGCTTTCTTT. It specifies CASSSDRETEAFF. The full variable domain, in which reference TRBV18 and TRBJ1-1 provide the parts outside the CDR3, is NAGVMQNPRHLVRRRGQEARLRCSPMKGHSHVYWYRQLPEEGLKFMVYLQKENIIDESGMPKERFSAEFPKEGPSILRIQQVVRGDSAAYFCASSSDRETEAFFGQGTRLTVV.

The chain recombines TRBV19 with TRBJ2-7; 7 nucleotides agree with TRBD2. The ends lost 4 bases at V and 3 bases at J; junction bases unmatched: 12. Germline-derived CDR1 and CDR2 are LNHDA and SQIVND (reference sequence). The CDR3 spans 16 residues. Written as DNA, the CDR3 is TGTGCCAGTAGTACAGCCTGGCGGGGGTTGGGCTACGAGCAGTACTTC. This sequence encodes CASSTAWRGLGYEQYF.

V gene TRBV4-1 combines with J gene TRBJ1-2; 11 nucleotides agree with TRBD1. This CDR3 has 17 amino acids. The ends lost 0 bases at V and 5 bases at J; junction bases unmatched: 8. Germline V gene lookup returns CDR1 MGHRA and CDR2 YSYEKL. CDR3 sequence: CASSQDLGQGAGYGYTF. The CDR3 DNA reads as TGCGCCAGCAGCCAAGATTTAGGACAGGGGGCCGGATATGGCTACACCTTC.

V usage is TRBV10-1 and J usage is TRBJ1-5, with unresolved D. Germline V gives CDR1 WNHNN, CDR2 SYGVQD (reference sequence). V was shortened by 5 bases and J by 3 bases, with 8 bases between the two germline ends. The CDR3 has 13 residues. The CDR3: CASSRGFNQPQHF. The CDR3 bases are TGCGCCAGCAGTCGCGGGTTCAATCAGCCCCAGCATTTT.

The chain is built from TRBV5-3 and TRBJ1-2, with D unresolved. TRBV5-3 is marked as an open reading frame, function uncertain. This CDR3 region has 10 residues. In nucleotides, the CDR3 is TGTGCTCCATCCCTGGTACACTACACCTTC. Residues: CAPSLVHYTF.

Here the CDR3 reads CASGPGYGTHEQYF. CDR3 nucleotide sequence: TGTGCCAGCGGCCCCGGGTACGGTACCCACGAGCAGTACTTC. This chain joins TRBV11-3 and TRBJ2-7; D gene ambiguous. V lost 8 bases and J 5 bases, leaving 19 bases between the germline ends. Germline assignment: CDR1 SGHNT and CDR2 YENEEA. The CDR3 consists of 14 residues. The entire variable domain, with the rest obtained from reference TRBV11-3 and TRBJ2-7, is as follows: EAGVVQSPRYKIIEKKQPVAFWCNPISGHNTLYWYLQNLGQGPELLIRYENEEAVDDSQLPKDRFSAERLKGVDSTLKIQPAELGDSAVYLCASGPGYGTHEQYFGPGTRLTVT.

The CDR3 here is CARSPMSGRRSYNEQFF. In DNA form, the CDR3 reads TGTGCCAGAAGCCCTATGAGCGGGAGGAGGTCCTACAATGAGCAGTTCTTC. V is TRBV5-3 and J is TRBJ2-1, with 9 bases matching TRBD2. TRBV5-3 is an ORF for which the function is uncertain. V was pared by 4 bases and J by 1 base, with 9 bases of the junction left unmatched. This CDR3 is built from 17 residues.

The V gene is TRBV5-4, the J gene TRBJ2-3; 7 bases align to TRBD2. Germline V lookup: CDR1 SGHNT, CDR2 YYREEE (reference sequence). The CDR3 extends over 19 amino acids. The J segment lost 2 bases and the V segment lost 4 bases, leaving 19 bases of the junction unmatched. The CDR3 spells CASSLGALAASSTTDTQYF. The DNA of the CDR3 is TGTGCCAGCAGCCTTGGGGCGCTAGCGGCTAGTTCCACCACAGATACGCAGTATTTT.

The chain links TRBV18 to TRBJ2-2, with 7 bases that match TRBD1. This CDR3 spans 15 amino acids. Germline CDR1 and CDR2: KGHSH and LQKENI. The ends lost 6 bases at V and 0 bases at J; junction bases unmatched: 4. The DNA of the CDR3 is TGTGCCAGCTCTTGGGGACAGCCGAACACCGGGGAGCTGTTTTTT. Translation: CASSWGQPNTGELFF.

The chain employs TRBV5-5 and TRBJ1-6; weak D call: TRBD1 (6 bases). This CDR3 region has 16 residues. With 5 bases removed from V and 4 bases from J, the gap between germline ends came to 16 bases. Per the germline V gene, CDR1 is SGHKS and CDR2 is YYEKEE (reference sequence). CDR3 coding DNA: TGTGCCAGCAGTTCGACAGGAACCCTTTATAATTCACCCCTCCACTTT. Its translation is CASSSTGTLYNSPLHF. Full variable domain (outside the CDR3, taken from reference TRBV5-5 and TRBJ1-6): DAGVTQSPTHLIKTRGQQVTLRCSPISGHKSVSWYQQVLGQGPQFIFQYYEKEERGRGNFPDRFSARQFPNYSSELNVNALLLGDSALYLCASSSTGTLYNSPLHFGNGTRLTVT.

The chain employs TRBV5-1 and TRBJ2-1, with TRBD2 matching over 9 bases. Losses at the gene ends were 5 bases for V and 7 bases for J; bases not matched to a gene: 19. The V gene's germline CDR1 is SGHRS and CDR2 YFSETQ. The CDR3 has 18 amino acids. CDR3 nucleotides: TGCGCCAGCAGTGAGGGACTAGCCCTTTTTGGCCCCTCTAATGAGCAGTTCTTC. It is translated as CASSEGLALFGPSNEQFF.

CDR3 nucleotide sequence: TGTGCCAGCAGCTCTCCTAGCGGGTCTGGGGAGCAGTACTTC. It translates to CASSSPSGSGEQYF. V is TRBV7-2 and J is TRBJ2-7; TRBD2 agrees at 8 bases. The CDR3 runs to 14 residues. The junction had 9 bases not matched to a gene; V was cut back by 4 bases and J by 7 bases. Germline loops: CDR1 SGHTA, CDR2 FQGNSA. The full variable domain, its missing parts supplied by reference TRBV7-2 and TRBJ2-7, is GAGVSQSPSNKVTEKGKDVELRCDPISGHTALYWYRQSLGQGLEFLIYFQGNSAPDKSGLPSDRFSAERTGGSVSTLTIQRTQQEDSAVYLCASSSPSGSGEQYFGPGTRLTVT.

V usage is TRBV20-1 and J usage is TRBJ2-7; 8 bases are a match to TRBD1. The CDR3 is made up of 15 amino acids. Germline loops: CDR1 DFQATT, CDR2 SNEGSKA (reference sequence). V dropped 3 bases and J dropped 4; count of bases not matched to a gene: 11. The CDR3 nucleotides read TGCAGTGCTAGTTATCCACAGGGGGTGAAGTACGAGCAGTACTTC. Translated, it gives CSASYPQGVKYEQYF.